This TCR beta chain was identified during a study of cytomegalovirus exposure and HLA in healthy donors. General study results and limits: Per published reports, the classifier diagnosed cytomegalovirus status with high specificity and sensitivity.

Comments on this clone: Antigen specificity is unknown.

Profiling relied on immunoSEQ multiplex PCR, and the TCRdb table lists in-frame clones only, not all of them. The table lists approximately 230,000 clones, about 90% of them singletons. Trimming cost V 1 base and J 7 bases, with 19 bases left between them. Germline CDR1 SGHVS, CDR2 FQNEAQ. The CDR3 extends over 16 amino acids. This receptor was identified in a man in his late teens or twenties in good health and CMV-seropositive. The V call is TRBV7-8, the J call TRBJ1-2; D perhaps matches TRBD1 (6 bases). The sequenced material came from PBMCs. The CDR3 is CASSLEGGRGGAGYTF. The CDR3 DNA sequence: TGTGCCAGCAGCTTAGAAGGTGGCAGGGGTGGCGCTGGCTACACCTTC. The full variable domain, completed using reference TRBV7-8 and TRBJ1-2, is GAGVSQSPRYKVAKRGQDVALRCDPISGHVSLFWYQQALGQGPEFLTYFQNEAQLDKSGLPSDRFFAERPEGSVSTLKIQRTQQEDSAVYLCASSLEGGRGGAGYTFGSGTRLTVV.